What follows describes a single T cell receptor beta chain. Its antigen is not yet known. Per-base qualities were not stored, and no clone one base away is much larger. Cut back by 2 bases and 4 bases, the V and J ends lie 9 bases apart. Per the germline V gene, MNHEY is the CDR1 and SVGAGI is the CDR2. There are 15 amino acids in the CDR3, from cysteine to phenylalanine inclusive. Left in the record is the CDR3 DNA by itself, 45 bases read in frame from the first base. For sequencing of the TCRbeta CDR3 region, genomic DNA was extracted from the sorted cells. TCRbeta CDR3 regions were sequenced using the immunoSEQ Assay. As stored in TCRdb, this immuneACCESS dataset retains in-frame rearrangements with V and J assigned. A fraction of the clones does not appear; measured against another copy, unresolved V genes explain less than half of the discrepancy, and the remainder lacks a known reason. The sample has approximately 47,000 clones on record, 80% to 95% of them singletons. Approximately 6.8% of the sample is taken by the ten largest.

The data are from a study of OX40 agonist ivuxolimab in advanced cancers. With respect to the entire study: The costimulatory receptor OX40 (CD134) was targeted by ivuxolimab, a fully human IgG2 agonistic monoclonal antibody. Partial responses were achieved by three dose-escalation patients, of whom one had hepatocellular carcinoma and two had cutaneous melanoma. Prior anti-PD-1, anti-PD-L1 or anti-CTLA-4 therapy was permitted, and approximately 40% of dose-escalation patients had received checkpoint inhibitors. Intravenous ivuxolimab was administered to patients every 2 weeks at six dose levels: 0.01, 0.1, 0.3, 1.5, 3 and 10 mg/kg. In the dose-escalation cohort, about four fifths of patients were male, and the mean age was approximately 60 years with a range of roughly 23 to 90. Among the roughly 54 dose-escalation patients, some 20 had hepatocellular carcinoma, approximately 15 melanoma, 9 renal cell carcinoma and 9 head and neck cancer. The paper reports the monotherapy dose-escalation portion (N = 52 patients) of the phase I ivuxolimab trial. Peripheral TCRbeta sequencing aimed to test whether ivuxolimab altered TCR sequence diversity and caused clonal T-cell expansion.

Patients with autoimmune disease history or receiving systemic immunosuppression were excluded from the trial. Peripheral blood for TCR sequencing was drawn from every dose cohort at baseline, at cycle 4 day 1 and at cycle 7 day 1. The samples were drawn from a first-in-human, open-label, multicenter phase I dose-escalation trial of ivuxolimab. The trial enrolled adults with locally advanced or metastatic head and neck squamous cell, hepatocellular, melanoma or renal cell carcinoma. Before TCR sequencing, CD4+ T cells and CD8+ T cells were sorted from peripheral blood as separate populations. The investigation overall reported the following: After ivuxolimab, CD8+ T cells had more expanded clones than CD4+ T cells on average. Antigen specificity was not determined for the clonally expanded peripheral T cells. In the 0.1-3.0 mg/kg groups, partial responders were among the patients with the lowest normalized peripheral clonal expansion, particularly in CD8+ T cells. Low levels of normalized T-cell clonal expansion were also seen in some patients who did not respond. At doses from 0.1 to 3.0 mg/kg, clonal expansion was seen in both CD4+ and CD8+ blood T cells between baseline and week 6.

The sample consisted of CD4+ or CD8+ T cells sorted from blood, taken in a trial of the OX40 agonist ivuxolimab. The chain was built from TRBV6-5 and TRBJ1-6; TRBD1 might be the D gene, on 5 matching bases. This TCR derives from an adult with an advanced solid tumor such as melanoma, head and neck, liver or kidney cancer. The nucleotide sequence reads as follows: TGTGCCAGCAGTTACCGGACAACATATAATTCACCCCTCCACTTT. This sequence encodes CASSYRTTYNSPLHF.